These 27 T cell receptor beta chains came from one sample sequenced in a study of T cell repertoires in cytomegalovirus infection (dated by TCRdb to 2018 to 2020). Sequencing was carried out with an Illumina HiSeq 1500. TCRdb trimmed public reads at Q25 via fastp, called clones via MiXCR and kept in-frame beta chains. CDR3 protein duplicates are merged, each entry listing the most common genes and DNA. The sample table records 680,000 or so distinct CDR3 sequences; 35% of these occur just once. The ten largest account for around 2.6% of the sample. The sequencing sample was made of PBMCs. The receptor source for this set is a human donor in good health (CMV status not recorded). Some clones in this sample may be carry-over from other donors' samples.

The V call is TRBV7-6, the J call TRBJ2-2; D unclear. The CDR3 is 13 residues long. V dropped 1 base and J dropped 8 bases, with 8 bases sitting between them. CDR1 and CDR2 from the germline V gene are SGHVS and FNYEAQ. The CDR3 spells CASSLEGSGELFF. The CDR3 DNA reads TGTGCCAGCAGCTTAGAGGGATCGGGGGAGCTGTTTTTT. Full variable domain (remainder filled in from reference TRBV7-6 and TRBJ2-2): GAGVSQSPRYKVTKRGQDVALRCDPISGHVSLYWYRQALGQGPEFLTYFNYEAQQDKSGLPNDRFSAERPEGSISTLTIQRTEQRDSAMYRCASSLEGSGELFFGEGSRLTVL.

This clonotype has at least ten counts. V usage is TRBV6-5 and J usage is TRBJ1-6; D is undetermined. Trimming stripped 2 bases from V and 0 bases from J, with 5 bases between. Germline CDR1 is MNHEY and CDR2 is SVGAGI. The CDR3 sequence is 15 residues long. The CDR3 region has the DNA TGTGCCAGCAGTTACCAGAGCTCCTATAATTCACCCCTCCACTTT. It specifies CASSYQSSYNSPLHF.

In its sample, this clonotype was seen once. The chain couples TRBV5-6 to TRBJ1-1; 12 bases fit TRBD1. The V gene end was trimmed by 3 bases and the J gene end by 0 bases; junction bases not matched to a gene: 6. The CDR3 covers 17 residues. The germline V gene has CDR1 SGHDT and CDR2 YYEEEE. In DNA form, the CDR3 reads TGTGCCAGCAGCTCCCGGGACAGGGGGCCGATGAACACTGAAGCTTTCTTT. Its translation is CASSSRDRGPMNTEAFF.

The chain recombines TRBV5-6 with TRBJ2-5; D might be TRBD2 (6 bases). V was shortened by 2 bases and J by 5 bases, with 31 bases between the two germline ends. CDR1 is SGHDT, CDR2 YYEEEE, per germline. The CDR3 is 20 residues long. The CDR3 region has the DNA TGTGCCAGCAGCTTCTCTTTCTCGGGAAGACCGGGACTTTTGGGGGAGACCCAGTACTTC. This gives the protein CASSFSFSGRPGLLGETQYF.

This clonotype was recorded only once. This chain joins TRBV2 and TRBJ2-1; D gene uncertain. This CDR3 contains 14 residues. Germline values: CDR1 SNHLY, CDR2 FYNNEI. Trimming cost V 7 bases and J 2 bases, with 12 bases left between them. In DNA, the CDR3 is TGTGCCAGCACGGTGGTCTTAGCCTACAATGAGCAGTTCTTC. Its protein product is CASTVVLAYNEQFF.

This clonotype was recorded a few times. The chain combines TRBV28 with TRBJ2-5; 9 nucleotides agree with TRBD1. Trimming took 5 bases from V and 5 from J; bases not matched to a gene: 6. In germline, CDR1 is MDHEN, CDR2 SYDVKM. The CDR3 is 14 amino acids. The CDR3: CASSGDRVVETQYF. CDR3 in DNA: TGTGCCAGCAGTGGGGACAGGGTAGTGGAGACCCAGTACTTC.

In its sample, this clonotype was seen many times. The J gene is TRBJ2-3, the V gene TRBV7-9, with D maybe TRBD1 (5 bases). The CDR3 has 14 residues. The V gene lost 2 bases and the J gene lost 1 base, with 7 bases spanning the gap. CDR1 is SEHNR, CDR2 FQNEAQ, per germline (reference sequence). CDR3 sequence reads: CASSLLQGTDTQYF. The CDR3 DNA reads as TGTGCCAGCAGCTTATTACAGGGCACAGATACGCAGTATTTT.

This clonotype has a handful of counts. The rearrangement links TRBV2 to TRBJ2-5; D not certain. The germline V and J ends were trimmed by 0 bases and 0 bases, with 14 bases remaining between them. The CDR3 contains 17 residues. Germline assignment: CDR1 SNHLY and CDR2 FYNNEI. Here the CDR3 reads CASSEASLQDYQETQYF. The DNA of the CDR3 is TGTGCCAGCAGTGAAGCGAGTCTCCAGGATTACCAAGAGACCCAGTACTTC.

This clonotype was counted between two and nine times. As DNA, the CDR3 is TGTGCCAGCTCCCAGGGGAGACAGGGAGCAGGCACTGAAGCTTTCTTT. Translation gives CASSQGRQGAGTEAFF. The V gene is TRBV18, the J gene TRBJ1-1; 7 bases match TRBD1. Germline V CDR1 and CDR2: KGHSH, LQKENI. The CDR3 contains 16 residues. The J segment lost 4 bases and the V segment lost 6 bases, leaving 14 bases of the junction unmatched.

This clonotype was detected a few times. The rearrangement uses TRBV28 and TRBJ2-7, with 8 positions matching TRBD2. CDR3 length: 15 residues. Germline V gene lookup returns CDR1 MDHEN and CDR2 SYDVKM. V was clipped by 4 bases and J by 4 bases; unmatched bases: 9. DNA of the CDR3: TGTGCCAGCAGTTCCAATTTAGCGGGATTGTACGAGCAGTACTTC. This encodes CASSSNLAGLYEQYF.

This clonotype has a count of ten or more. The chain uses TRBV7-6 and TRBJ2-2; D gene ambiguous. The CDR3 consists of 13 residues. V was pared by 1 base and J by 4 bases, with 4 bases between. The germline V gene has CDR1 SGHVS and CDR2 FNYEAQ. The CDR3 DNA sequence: TGTGCCAGCAGCTTAGGTGGCACCGGGGAGCTGTTTTTT. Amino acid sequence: CASSLGGTGELFF.

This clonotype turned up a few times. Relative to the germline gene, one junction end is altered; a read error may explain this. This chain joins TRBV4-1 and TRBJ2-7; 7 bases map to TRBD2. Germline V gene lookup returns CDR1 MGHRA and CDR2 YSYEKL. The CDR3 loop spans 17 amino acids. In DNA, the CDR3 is TGTGCCAGCAGCCAAGATTCCCCAGCGGGAATCTCCTACGAGCAGTACTTC. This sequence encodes CASSQDSPAGISYEQYF.

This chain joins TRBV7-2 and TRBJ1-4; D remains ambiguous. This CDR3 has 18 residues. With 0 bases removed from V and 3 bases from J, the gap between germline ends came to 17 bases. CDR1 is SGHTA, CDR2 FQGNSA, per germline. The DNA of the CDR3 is TGTGCCAGCAGCTTAGCGCGGGAAGCAGAGTTGGCTAATGAAAAACTGTTTTTT. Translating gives CASSLAREAELANEKLFF. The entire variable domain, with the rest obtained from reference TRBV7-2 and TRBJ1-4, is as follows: GAGVSQSPSNKVTEKGKDVELRCDPISGHTALYWYRQSLGQGLEFLIYFQGNSAPDKSGLPSDRFSAERTGGSVSTLTIQRTQQEDSAVYLCASSLAREAELANEKLFFGSGTQLSVL.

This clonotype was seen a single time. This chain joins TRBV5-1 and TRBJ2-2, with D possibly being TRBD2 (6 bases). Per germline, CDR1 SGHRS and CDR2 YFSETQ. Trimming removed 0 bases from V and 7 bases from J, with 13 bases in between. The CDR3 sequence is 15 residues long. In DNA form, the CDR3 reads TGCGCCAGCAGCTTGGAGCGGGCGTTGAACGGGGAGCTGTTTTTT. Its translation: CASSLERALNGELFF.

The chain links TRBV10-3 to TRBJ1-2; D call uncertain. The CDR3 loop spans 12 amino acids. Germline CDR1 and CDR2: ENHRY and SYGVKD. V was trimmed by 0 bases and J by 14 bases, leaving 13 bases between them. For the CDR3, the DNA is TGTGCCATCAGTGAGTCTGGCGGCCACCGGACCTTC. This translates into CAISESGGHRTF.

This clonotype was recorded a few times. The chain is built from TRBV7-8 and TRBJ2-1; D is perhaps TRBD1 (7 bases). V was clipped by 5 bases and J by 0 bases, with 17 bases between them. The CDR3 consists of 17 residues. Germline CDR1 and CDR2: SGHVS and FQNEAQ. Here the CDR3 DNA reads TGTGCCAGCAGCCCGCAAAGGGGGGACAGCTCCTACAATGAGCAGTTCTTC. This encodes CASSPQRGDSSYNEQFF.

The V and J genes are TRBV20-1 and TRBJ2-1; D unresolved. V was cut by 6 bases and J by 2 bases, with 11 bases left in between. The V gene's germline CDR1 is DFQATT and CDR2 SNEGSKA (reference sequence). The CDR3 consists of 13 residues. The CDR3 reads CSADPPPYNEQFF. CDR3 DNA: TGCAGTGCCGACCCACCCCCCTACAATGAGCAGTTCTTC.

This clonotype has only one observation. The CDR3 DNA is TGTGCCAGCAGTCTCCCCTTCCGGGCGCAGTATTTT. It encodes CASSLPFRAQYF. The rearrangement links TRBV28 to TRBJ2-3; no firm D call. The CDR3 consists of 12 residues. From germline, CDR1 is MDHEN and CDR2 SYDVKM. V lost 5 bases, J lost 10 bases, and 13 bases lay in between.

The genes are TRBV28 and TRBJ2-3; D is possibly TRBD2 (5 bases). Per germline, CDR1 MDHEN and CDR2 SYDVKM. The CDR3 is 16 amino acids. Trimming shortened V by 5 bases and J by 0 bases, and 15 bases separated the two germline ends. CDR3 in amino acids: CASSHSGRKSTDTQYF. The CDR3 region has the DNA TGTGCCAGCAGTCACAGCGGACGGAAAAGCACAGATACGCAGTATTTT.

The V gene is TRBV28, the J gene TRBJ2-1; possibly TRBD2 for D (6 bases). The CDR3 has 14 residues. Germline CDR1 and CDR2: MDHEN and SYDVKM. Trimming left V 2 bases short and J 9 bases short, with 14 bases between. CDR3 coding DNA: TGTGCCAGCAGTTTAGGCGGGACTCAGGGTGAGCAGTTCTTC. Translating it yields CASSLGGTQGEQFF.

DNA of the CDR3: TGTGCCAGCAGCTTGGGAGTGGGGCGGGAACCTCACAATGAGCAGTTCTTC. Its protein is CASSLGVGREPHNEQFF. The chain combines TRBV5-8 with TRBJ2-1; weak D call: TRBD2 (6 bases). The length of the CDR3 is 17 residues. Germline loops: CDR1 SGHTS, CDR2 YDEGEE. The V end was cut by 0 bases, the J end by 5 bases, with 18 bases between.

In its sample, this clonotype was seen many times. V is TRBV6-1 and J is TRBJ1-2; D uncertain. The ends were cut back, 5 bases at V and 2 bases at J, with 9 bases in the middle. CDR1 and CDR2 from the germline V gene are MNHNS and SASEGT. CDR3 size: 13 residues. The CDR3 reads CASSRLLNYGYTF. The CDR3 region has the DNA TGTGCCAGCAGTCGGCTCCTAAACTATGGCTACACCTTC.

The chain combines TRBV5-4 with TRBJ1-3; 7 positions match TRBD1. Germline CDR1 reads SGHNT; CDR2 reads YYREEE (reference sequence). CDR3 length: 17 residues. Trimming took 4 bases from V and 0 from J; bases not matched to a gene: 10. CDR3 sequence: CASSAWGQISSGNTIYF. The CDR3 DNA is TGTGCCAGCAGCGCTTGGGGACAGATCTCCTCTGGAAACACCATATATTTT.

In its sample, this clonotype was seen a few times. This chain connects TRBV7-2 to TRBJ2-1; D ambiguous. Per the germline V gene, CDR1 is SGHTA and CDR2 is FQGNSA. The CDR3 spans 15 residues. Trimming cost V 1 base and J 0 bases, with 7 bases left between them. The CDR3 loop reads CASSLVGTSYNEQFF. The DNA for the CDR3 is TGTGCCAGCAGCTTAGTTGGCACCTCCTACAATGAGCAGTTCTTC.

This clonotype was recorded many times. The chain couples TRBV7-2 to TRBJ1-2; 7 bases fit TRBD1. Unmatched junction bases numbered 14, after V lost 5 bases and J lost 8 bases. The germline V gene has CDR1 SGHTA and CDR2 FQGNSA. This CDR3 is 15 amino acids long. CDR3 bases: TGTGCCAGCAGCACTCCCCGGGGCCAGGGGGGGGGCTACACCTTC. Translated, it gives CASSTPRGQGGGYTF.

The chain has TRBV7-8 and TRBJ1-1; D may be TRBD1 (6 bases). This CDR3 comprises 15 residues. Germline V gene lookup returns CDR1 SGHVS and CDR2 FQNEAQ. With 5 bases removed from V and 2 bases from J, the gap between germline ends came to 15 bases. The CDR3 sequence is CASSPRQDFNTEAFF. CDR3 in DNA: TGTGCCAGCAGCCCGAGACAGGACTTTAACACTGAAGCTTTCTTT.

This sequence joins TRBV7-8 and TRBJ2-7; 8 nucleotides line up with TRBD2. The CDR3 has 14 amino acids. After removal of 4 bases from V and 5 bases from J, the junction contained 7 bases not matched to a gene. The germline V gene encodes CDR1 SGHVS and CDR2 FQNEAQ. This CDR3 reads CASSSLGGGNEQYF. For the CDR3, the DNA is TGTGCCAGCAGCTCCCTCGGCGGGGGGAACGAGCAGTACTTC.